One and the same sample provided the 10 T cell receptor beta chains below, sequenced in a study of pediatric ulcerative colitis. The protocol was immunoSEQ multiplex PCR, while the TCRdb copy is restricted to in-frame clones and leaves out a portion. The sample carries 54,000 or so clones, over 70% recorded once. Sequencing was performed on blood. Receptors were obtained from a boy younger than 18 who was a control in a study of pediatric ulcerative colitis.

The V and J genes are TRBV6-5 and TRBJ2-2; D not resolved. Trimming shortened V by 6 bases and J by 3 bases, and 8 bases separated the two germline ends. Germline assignment: CDR1 MNHEY and CDR2 SVGAGI. The CDR3 is 13 amino acids. The CDR3 is CASSLTDTGELFF. CDR3 sequence (DNA): TGTGCCAGCAGCCTCACGGACACCGGGGAGCTGTTTTTT.

V gene TRBV2 combines with J gene TRBJ2-2, with TRBD1 identical over 9 bases. The CDR3 spans 17 residues. V lost 6 bases and J lost 0; bases outside the gene matches: 8. Germline assignment: CDR1 SNHLY and CDR2 FYNNEI. The CDR3 region is CASSGDRVNANTGELFF. The DNA for the CDR3 is TGTGCCAGCAGCGGGGACAGGGTCAACGCGAACACCGGGGAGCTGTTTTTT. The whole variable domain, remainder taken from reference TRBV2 and TRBJ2-2, is EPEVTQTPSHQVTQMGQEVILRCVPISNHLYFYWYRQILGQKVEFLVSFYNNEISEKSEIFDDQFSVERPDGSNFTLKIRSTKLEDSAMYFCASSGDRVNANTGELFFGEGSRLTVL.

This clone appeared a single time. V usage is TRBV9 and J usage is TRBJ2-1; possible D gene TRBD2, 6 bases. V was pared by 2 bases and J by 6 bases, with 15 bases between. CDR3 length: 15 amino acids. Germline V gene sequence: CDR1 SGDLS, CDR2 YYNGEE. The CDR3, as DNA: TGTGCCAGCAGCGTCCGGGACTTACGAAGCAATGAGCAGTTCTTC. It codes for CASSVRDLRSNEQFF.

The chain recombines TRBV18 with TRBJ2-6, with 7 bases that match TRBD1. J was trimmed by 0 bases and V by 4 bases; bases with no gene match: 12. This CDR3 has 19 residues. Germline V gene data show CDR1 as KGHSH and CDR2 as LQKENI. CDR3 protein: CASSRAVDRVFSGANVLTF. In DNA form, the CDR3 reads TGTGCCAGCTCACGGGCGGTTGACAGGGTTTTCTCTGGGGCCAACGTCCTGACTTTC.

This clone was seen once. This chain uses TRBV7-2 with TRBJ2-3; tentatively, D is TRBD1 or TRBD2 (6 bases each). The V end lost 8 bases, the J end lost 4 bases, and 16 bases lay between the germline ends. This CDR3 spans 14 amino acids. Germline lookup yields CDR1 SGHTA and CDR2 FQGNSA. The CDR3 region is CASGDRRGPDTQYF. DNA for the CDR3: TGTGCCAGCGGCGATCGACGGGGGCCAGATACGCAGTATTTT. The complete variable domain, with remaining parts taken from reference TRBV7-2 and TRBJ2-3, reads GAGVSQSPSNKVTEKGKDVELRCDPISGHTALYWYRQSLGQGLEFLIYFQGNSAPDKSGLPSDRFSAERTGGSVSTLTIQRTQQEDSAVYLCASGDRRGPDTQYFGPGTRLTVL.

This clone has a handful of counts. The chain uses TRBV18 and TRBJ2-3, with TRBD2 matching 11 bases. Germline CDR1 KGHSH, CDR2 LQKENI. This CDR3 is 15 amino acids long. Germline trimming cut 6 bases from V and 5 bases from J; bases unmatched to any gene: 7. The CDR3 region has the DNA TGTGCCAGCTCCCTAGCGGGAGGACGGGGAGATACGCAGTATTTT. As protein: CASSLAGGRGDTQYF.

V is TRBV7-2 and J is TRBJ2-5; D is tentatively TRBD1 or TRBD2 (6 bases each). V shed 0 bases and J shed 2 bases, with 16 bases lying between them. The germline V gene has CDR1 SGHTA and CDR2 FQGNSA. The CDR3 has 17 residues. The CDR3: CASSLALRGEPQETQYF. In nucleotides, the CDR3 is TGTGCCAGCAGCTTAGCGCTAAGGGGGGAACCTCAAGAGACCCAGTACTTC.

The V and J genes are TRBV6-4 and TRBJ2-3; D may be TRBD2 (5 bases). CDR3 length: 14 amino acids. V lost 6 bases and J 2 bases, leaving 12 bases between the germline ends. Germline V gives CDR1 MRHNA, CDR2 SNTAGT. CDR3 sequence reads: CASSAGRHTDTQYF. The DNA for the CDR3 is TGTGCCAGCAGCGCGGGCCGACACACAGATACGCAGTATTTT.

The rearrangement links TRBV15 to TRBJ2-3; 7 nucleotides align to TRBD1. After removal of 0 bases from V and 4 bases from J, the junction contained 4 bases not matched to a gene. The CDR3 loop spans 15 amino acids. Germline lookup yields CDR1 LNHNV and CDR2 YYDKDF (reference sequence). The CDR3 here is CATSRDDRAPDTQYF. The CDR3 nucleotides are TGTGCCACCAGCAGAGACGACAGGGCTCCAGATACGCAGTATTTT. Supplemented by reference TRBV15 and TRBJ2-3, the full variable domain reads DAMVIQNPRYQVTQFGKPVTLSCSQTLNHNVMYWYQQKSSQAPKLLFHYYDKDFNNEADTPDNFQSRRPNTSFCFLDIRSPGLGDTAMYLCATSRDDRAPDTQYFGPGTRLTVL.

The V call is TRBV2, the J call TRBJ2-5, with D perhaps given as TRBD1 or TRBD2 (5 bases each). The CDR3 runs to 13 residues. V lost 4 bases to trimming and J lost 4 bases, with 10 bases between them. Germline V gives CDR1 SNHLY, CDR2 FYNNEI. The CDR3 protein is CASSVGTGETQYF. As DNA, the CDR3 is TGTGCCAGCAGTGTGGGGACCGGAGAGACCCAGTACTTC.